The T cell receptor beta chain described here comes from a study of TIL therapy for anti-PD-1-resistant metastatic lung cancer. Time point specified: pre-treatment sample, taken before nivolumab and TIL therapy. Pleural nodules or supraclavicular lymph nodes made up most of the excised metastases sampled. This was the immunoSEQ v3 assay. Each library reached some 2 million read pairs, or about 5-6 million at deep level. The repertoire was sequenced with immunoSEQ multiplex PCR; TCRdb's copy has only in-frame clones and lacks some. The sample holds approximately 87,000 clones; 50% to 70% are singletons and the top ten take 9.5% to 13%. CDR1 and CDR2 from the germline V gene are LGHDT and YNNKEL (reference sequence). This CDR3 has 17 residues. Deletions cut 2 bases from V and 4 bases from J, with 20 bases between.

The specimen comprised tumor tissue, sampled at baseline. The genes are TRBV3-1 (or the pseudogene TRBV3-2) and TRBJ2-5, with D maybe TRBD2 (5 bases). The clonotype comes from a person between 25 and 80 years old with non-small cell lung cancer. The CDR3, as DNA: TGTGCCAGCAGCCAACCCACTGCCGTAACGGGGTTAGAGACCCAGTACTTC. Translated: CASSQPTAVTGLETQYF.